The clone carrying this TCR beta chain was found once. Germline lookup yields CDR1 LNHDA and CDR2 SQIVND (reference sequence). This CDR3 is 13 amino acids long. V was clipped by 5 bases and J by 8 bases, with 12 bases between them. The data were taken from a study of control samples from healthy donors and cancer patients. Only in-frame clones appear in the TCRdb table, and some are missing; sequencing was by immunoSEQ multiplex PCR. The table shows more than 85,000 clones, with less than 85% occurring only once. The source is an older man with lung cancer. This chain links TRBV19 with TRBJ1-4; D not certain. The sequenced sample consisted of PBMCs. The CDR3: CASSPHLGEKLFF. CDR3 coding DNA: TGTGCCAGTAGTCCCCACCTAGGAGAAAAACTGTTTTTT.